This entry features one T cell receptor (beta chain) sequence. From germline, CDR1 is SEHNR and CDR2 FQNEAQ (reference sequence). Germline trimming cut 4 bases from V and 8 bases from J; bases unmatched to any gene: 7. The CDR3 is 14 amino acids. How the authors handled the data: By means of reference gene primer amplification, nucleated cell counts were estimated. Clones were read by immunoSEQ multiplex PCR, and TCRdb kept only the in-frame ones, dropping some. That table furnishes V, J and clone size, whereas the DNA furnished D and trimming. The sample has 58,000 or so clones; over 70% are singletons. These data belong to a study of blood T cell repertoires in COVID-19. Overall study context: Sources were T cells, B-cell-depleted T cells, or PBMCs; the material itself was cDNA or gDNA.

The chain employs TRBV7-9 and TRBJ1-4; 7 nucleotides match TRBD1. This TCR was sampled from a human donor in a cohort sampled during active COVID-19. The sample taken for sequencing was peripheral blood. CDR3 in amino acids: CASSSTGMGEKLFF. CDR3 DNA: TGTGCCAGCAGCTCGACAGGGATGGGCGAAAAACTGTTTTTT.